This T cell receptor beta chain was documented in a study of T-cell memory formation after mild COVID-19 (dated by TCRdb to the early 2020s). About the full investigation: Most TCR sequence clusters were specific to one of the two donors. In a couple of donors, T-cell clones that expanded and contracted after mild COVID-19 were tracked by sequencing TCRalpha and TCRbeta repertoires over time. Two young, previously healthy adult volunteers made up the cohort, one male and one female. Overall study results and their limits: Whether the second-wave clones peaking on day 37 were SARS-CoV-2 specific was not confirmed. Balanced CD4/CD8 phenotypes were observed for clones contracting from day 15 to 85, whereas a bias towards CD4+ was observed for a second wave of clones expanding from day 15 to 37. Some responding clones were detected in pre-infection memory, which suggested that pre-existing cross-reactive memory T cells had joined the SARS-CoV-2 response. Contracting CD4+ clones appeared mostly in the CM and EM memory subsets, whereas CD8+ clones were enriched in EMRA. The study included only a couple of mild cases, and larger cohorts that include severe cases with pre-infection samples were judged to be necessary.

Ficoll-Paque density gradient centrifugation was the method used to isolate PBMCs. These reads were obtained on an Illumina NovaSeq 6000. TCRalpha and TCRbeta cDNA libraries were constructed by 5'RACE with constant-segment primers, with sample barcodes and unique molecular identifiers being introduced. Trizol reagent was used to extract RNA from every sample. Library amplification was performed in two PCR steps, and a second sample barcode and Illumina TruSeq adapters were introduced in the second step. Libraries were sequenced on an Illumina NovaSeq with 2 x 150 bp paired-end reads. Turning to the authors' computational methods: Demultiplexing of reads and collapsing into UMI-guided consensus sequences were performed with migec v1.2.7. Using mixcr v2.1.11, UMI consensuses were aligned to TRA and TRB V and J templates and then assembled into clonotypes. A clonotype was counted as expanded or contracted only if both edgeR and NoisET called the change significant, with noise models trained on biological replicates. For edgeR calls, a false discovery rate-adjusted p below 0.01 and a log2 fold-change threshold of 1 were applied. As an exploratory analysis of dynamics, max-normalized trajectories of the 1000 most abundant clonotypes were examined with PCA combined with hierarchical clustering. Separately sequenced CD4+ and CD8+ repertoires were used to assign a CD4 or CD8 phenotype to each responding clone. The raw public data were reprocessed by TCRdb itself: fastp quality trimming at Q25, MiXCR clonotype calling, in-frame beta chains only. All rows with the same CDR3 protein become a single entry with the most common DNA and genes. TCRdb, rather than the study authors, made the V and J calls. A total of 200,000 or so distinct CDR3 sequences appear in this sample, around 15% of them only once. The ten largest make up 2% to 2.5% of the sample.

CDR1 and CDR2, per the germline V gene, are MGHDK and SYGVNS. The CDR3 sequence holds 15 residues, the cysteine and phenylalanine included. The read is trimmed to its CDR3 DNA, 45 bases read in frame from base 1. V is pared back by 6 bases and J by 4 bases, with 18 bases lying between the germline termini. Concerning this clonotype itself: The clone's antigen remains unknown. It has no much larger one-base neighbor in the sample; base qualities were not kept.

Recombination connected TRBV25-1 to TRBJ2-5; the D call is tentative, TRBD1 or TRBD2, as each matches 5 bases. The TCR sequence derives from an adult woman who had mild COVID-19 (a few samples of this study predate the infection). The sample titles of this study are shuffled in the database, so cell type and time point are left out; the donor was told from shared clones. The sequenced sample consisted of PBMCs or a T cell subset sorted from them (not recorded which). The DNA sequence is TGTGCCAGCAGGGACCCGGGACCCGGGGTAGAGACCCAGTACTTC. It translates as CASRDPGPGVETQYF.